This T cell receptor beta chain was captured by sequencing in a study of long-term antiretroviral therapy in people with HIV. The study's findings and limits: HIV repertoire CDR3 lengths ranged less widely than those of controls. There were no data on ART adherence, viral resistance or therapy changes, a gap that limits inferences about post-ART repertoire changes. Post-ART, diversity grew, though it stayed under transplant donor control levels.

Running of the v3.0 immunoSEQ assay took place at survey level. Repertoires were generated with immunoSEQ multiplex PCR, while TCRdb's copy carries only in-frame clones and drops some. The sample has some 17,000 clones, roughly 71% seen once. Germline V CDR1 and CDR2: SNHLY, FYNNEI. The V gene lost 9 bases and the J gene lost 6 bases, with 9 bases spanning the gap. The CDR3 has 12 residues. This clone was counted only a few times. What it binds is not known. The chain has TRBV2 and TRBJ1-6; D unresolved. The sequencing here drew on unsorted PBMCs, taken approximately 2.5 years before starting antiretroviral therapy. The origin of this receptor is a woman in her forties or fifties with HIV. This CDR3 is CASSRANSPLHF. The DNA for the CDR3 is TGTGCCAGTAGTAGAGCTAATTCACCCCTCCACTTT.